Below are 24 T cell receptor beta chains sequenced from a single sample in a study of shared clonotypes between healthy human individuals. Assay: immunoSEQ multiplex PCR; the TCRdb copy retains only in-frame clones and omits some. Of 2.3 million or so clones in the sample, approximately 95% were seen once. The sequenced sample was naive CD4+ T cells from PBMCs. Documented subset: CD45RA+ positively selected. The receptors stem from a man aged 18 to 29 in good health. Some clones in this sample may be carry-over from other donors' samples.

J is TRBJ2-5 and V is TRBV5-4; no definite D call. The germline V and J ends were trimmed by 1 base and 4 bases, with 5 bases remaining between them. This CDR3 region has 12 residues. Germline CDR1 and CDR2: SGHNT and YYREEE (reference sequence). CDR3 sequence: CASSLMSETQYF. In DNA form, the CDR3 reads TGTGCCAGCAGCTTGATGTCAGAGACCCAGTACTTC.

A single count supports this clone. The V and J genes are TRBV6-1 and TRBJ2-5; no reliable D call. The length of the CDR3 is 14 residues. The V and J ends lost 4 bases and 0 bases respectively, with 9 bases between them. Germline loops: CDR1 MNHNS, CDR2 SASEGT. CDR3 amino acids: CASSVRLYQETQYF. For the CDR3, the DNA is TGTGCCAGCAGTGTGAGGTTGTACCAAGAGACCCAGTACTTC.

As concerns this clone: Within the sample, other DNA sequences also encode this same CDR3. The chain links TRBV30 to TRBJ1-5; D gene unclear. Per germline, CDR1 GTSNPN and CDR2 SVGIG (reference sequence). Trimming stripped 2 bases from V and 3 bases from J, with 8 bases between. The length of the CDR3 is 13 residues. The CDR3 reads CAWSRGPNQPQHF. In DNA, the CDR3 is TGTGCCTGGAGTCGAGGACCCAATCAGCCCCAGCATTTT.

V is TRBV4-1 and J is TRBJ2-5; 10 nucleotides agree with TRBD2. This CDR3 is 18 amino acids long. Germline CDR1 and CDR2: MGHRA and YSYEKL. V lost 0 bases and J lost 5; bases outside the gene matches: 12. The chain's CDR3 is CASSQEAASGSIVETQYF. The DNA for the CDR3 is TGCGCCAGCAGCCAAGAAGCAGCTAGCGGGAGCATCGTTGAGACCCAGTACTTC.

Worth noting for this clone: The junction does not match germline at one end; this may be a read error. This chain uses TRBV5-1 with TRBJ1-5; D remains ambiguous. Germline CDR1 is SGHRS and CDR2 is YFSETQ. This CDR3 has 13 residues. CDR3 bases: TGCGCCAGCAGGTTGGACCGCTACCAGCCCCAGCATTTT. Translated, it gives CASRLDRYQPQHF. The variable domain in full, completed from reference TRBV5-1 and TRBJ1-5, reads KAGVTQTPRYLIKTRGQQVTLSCSPISGHRSVSWYQQTPGQGLQFLFEYFSETQRNKGNFPGRFSGRQFSNSRSEMNVSTLELGDSALYLCASRLDRYQPQHFGDGTRLSIL.

This clone was recorded a few times. The chain recombines TRBV10-3 with TRBJ1-4, with TRBD1 matching over 7 bases. Looked up from germline, CDR1 is ENHRY and CDR2 is SYGVKD. The CDR3 is 13 amino acids. Trimming took 5 bases from V and 8 from J; bases not matched to a gene: 5. The CDR3 DNA is TGTGCCATCAGTAGGGGGCTAGAAGAAAAACTGTTTTTT. This gives the protein CAISRGLEEKLFF.

The chain joins TRBV4-1 to TRBJ2-1, with 10 bases that match TRBD2. V lost 4 bases and J lost 1; bases outside the gene matches: 7. The length of the CDR3 is 17 residues. The germline V gene encodes CDR1 MGHRA and CDR2 YSYEKL. The CDR3 nucleotides are TGCGCCAGCAGCCGAGGGGGACTAGCGTTGTCCTACAATGAGCAGTTCTTC. It is translated as CASSRGGLALSYNEQFF.

This clone has only one observation. The rearrangement joins TRBV5-6 to TRBJ1-4; TRBD1 might be the D (5 bases). The CDR3 is made up of 15 amino acids. Germline CDR1 SGHDT, CDR2 YYEEEE. V dropped 1 base and J dropped 5 bases, with 12 bases sitting between them. The DNA for the CDR3 is TGTGCCAGCAGCTTGAAGAGGGGCACGAATGAAAAACTGTTTTTT. Amino acid sequence: CASSLKRGTNEKLFF.

This clone was seen once. This chain connects TRBV28 to TRBJ2-7, with TRBD2 matching 8 bases. Germline V gives CDR1 MDHEN, CDR2 SYDVKM. V was pared by 3 bases and J by 0 bases, with 10 bases of the junction left unmatched. This CDR3 comprises 17 residues. The CDR3 DNA is TGTGCCAGCAGTTTGGCCCGGGGGGGACCCACCTCCTACGAGCAGTACTTC. Translating it yields CASSLARGGPTSYEQYF.

This chain links TRBV28 with TRBJ2-6; D may be TRBD1 (6 bases). CDR1 is MDHEN and CDR2 is SYDVKM in the germline V gene. Deletions cut 6 bases from V and 4 bases from J, with 13 bases between. There are 15 residues in the CDR3. The CDR3 coding sequence is TGTGCCAGCAGCACTACAGGGACCGGGGCCAACGTCCTGACTTTC. This gives the protein CASSTTGTGANVLTF.

V is TRBV30 and J is TRBJ2-5, with a weak D call TRBD2 (5 bases). The CDR3 runs 15 residues. Germline assignment: CDR1 GTSNPN and CDR2 SVGIG (reference sequence). The germline V and J ends were trimmed by 5 bases and 1 base, with 17 bases remaining between them. DNA of the CDR3: TGTGCCTGGGCCCCGGGGAACGCCTTCCAAGAGACCCAGTACTTC. Translated: CAWAPGNAFQETQYF.

This clone came up once. This sequence joins TRBV13 and TRBJ2-1, with D possibly called TRBD1 or TRBD2 (5 bases each). The CDR3 is 11 amino acids. The germline V gene has CDR1 PRHDT and CDR2 FYEKMQ (reference sequence). V dropped 6 bases and J dropped 8 bases, with 8 bases sitting between them. The CDR3 here is CASSWGYEQFF. CDR3 nucleotides: TGTGCCAGCAGTTGGGGGTATGAGCAGTTCTTC. The variable domain in full, with the rest retrieved from reference TRBV13 and TRBJ2-1, is AAGVIQSPRHLIKEKRETATLKCYPIPRHDTVYWYQQGPGQDPQFLISFYEKMQSDKGSIPDRFSAQQFSDYHSELNMSSLELGDSALYFCASSWGYEQFFGPGTRLTVL.

Details on this clone: The same CDR3 is also encoded by other DNA sequences in this sample. The chain couples TRBV7-2 to TRBJ2-5, with D maybe TRBD1 (6 bases). The CDR3 is made up of 14 amino acids. V was pared by 5 bases and J by 4 bases, with 14 bases between. The germline V gene encodes CDR1 SGHTA and CDR2 FQGNSA. As DNA, the CDR3 is TGTGCCAGCAGCCCCCAGACAGGACGAGAGACCCAGTACTTC. Residues: CASSPQTGRETQYF.

This clone was seen a handful of times. The chain carries TRBV2 and TRBJ1-4, with 7 bases matching TRBD1. Trimming took 6 bases from V and 0 from J; bases not matched to a gene: 7. From germline, CDR1 is SNHLY and CDR2 FYNNEI. This CDR3 region has 16 residues. The CDR3: CASSKQGTATNEKLFF. DNA of the CDR3: TGTGCCAGCAGCAAACAGGGGACTGCAACTAATGAAAAACTGTTTTTT.

The CDR3 spells CASSLGDSGIEQYF. DNA for the CDR3: TGTGCCAGCAGTTTAGGGGACAGCGGAATAGAGCAGTACTTC. The chain combines TRBV6-5 with TRBJ2-7; 7 nucleotides agree with TRBD1. V trimming: 4 bases; J trimming: 7 bases; junction bases outside the gene matches: 10. The CDR3 has 14 amino acids. Germline CDR1 and CDR2: MNHEY and SVGAGI.

The V gene is TRBV6-5, the J gene TRBJ2-2; 7 positions match TRBD1. Germline V gene lookup returns CDR1 MNHEY and CDR2 SVGAGI. Trimming at V came to 6 bases and at J to 6 bases, leaving 4 bases not matched to a gene. The CDR3 has 13 residues. CDR3 DNA sequence: TGTGCCAGCAGAGACAGGGACCCCGGGGAGCTGTTTTTT. It specifies CASRDRDPGELFF.

This clone was seen just once. The V gene is TRBV28, the J gene TRBJ2-3; tentative D call: TRBD1 (6 bases). From germline, CDR1 is MDHEN and CDR2 SYDVKM. The V and J ends lost 2 bases and 0 bases respectively, with 9 bases between them. There are 15 residues in the CDR3. Here the CDR3 DNA reads TGTGCCAGCAGTTTACCAGGGGCGAGCACAGATACGCAGTATTTT. Residues: CASSLPGASTDTQYF.

This chain links TRBV25-1 with TRBJ2-3, with TRBD2 identical over 9 bases. Germline V lookup: CDR1 MGHDK, CDR2 SYGVNS. The CDR3 runs 15 residues. V lost 7 bases, J lost 5 bases, and 10 bases stayed unmatched. This CDR3 reads CASTGGGRALDTQYF. CDR3 coding DNA: TGTGCCAGCACGGGGGGCGGGAGGGCCCTAGATACGCAGTATTTT.

The gene calls are TRBV29-1 and TRBJ2-1, with TRBD2 identical over 14 bases. The CDR3 sequence is 15 residues long. Trimming took 4 bases from V and 9 from J; bases not matched to a gene: 8. CDR1 is SQVTM and CDR2 is ANQGSEA in the germline V gene. The CDR3 reads CSVVEGLAGDGEQFF. The CDR3 nucleotides read TGCAGCGTTGTTGAGGGACTAGCGGGAGACGGTGAGCAGTTCTTC.

This chain joins TRBV11-2 and TRBJ2-7, with 7 bases aligning to TRBD2. Trimming at V came to 0 bases and at J to 3 bases, leaving 8 bases not matched to a gene. The CDR3 consists of 16 residues. From germline, CDR1 is SGHAT and CDR2 FQNNGV. Here the CDR3 reads CASSLDRSSGYYEQYF. The CDR3 nucleotides are TGTGCCAGCAGCTTAGATAGGTCTAGCGGTTACTACGAGCAGTACTTC. The full variable domain, its missing parts supplied by reference TRBV11-2 and TRBJ2-7, is EAGVAQSPRYKIIEKRQSVAFWCNPISGHATLYWYQQILGQGPKLLIQFQNNGVVDDSQLPKDRFSAERLKGVDSTLKIQPAKLEDSAVYLCASSLDRSSGYYEQYFGPGTRLTVT.

Comment on this clone: The sample contains more than one DNA sequence encoding this CDR3. The J gene is TRBJ2-2, the V gene TRBV18, with a tentative D call TRBD2 (5 bases). The germline gives CDR1 KGHSH, CDR2 LQKENI. CDR3 size: 15 residues. V lost 6 bases and J lost 0, with 11 bases in between. The CDR3 sequence: CASSRGLTNTGELFF. For the CDR3, the DNA is TGTGCCAGCTCCCGAGGGCTGACGAACACCGGGGAGCTGTTTTTT.

The genes are TRBV6-1 and TRBJ2-3; D remains unclear. The CDR3 loop spans 14 amino acids. V was cut by 4 bases and J by 2 bases, with 10 bases left in between. Per the germline V gene, CDR1 is MNHNS and CDR2 is SASEGT. The CDR3 here is CASSADIYTDTQYF. CDR3 in DNA: TGTGCCAGCAGTGCTGACATTTACACAGATACGCAGTATTTT.

The chain recombines TRBV6-5 with TRBJ1-1, with D tentatively TRBD1 (6 bases). Germline V CDR1 and CDR2: MNHEY, SVGAGI. CDR3 length: 12 residues. V dropped 6 bases and J dropped 8 bases, with 13 bases sitting between them. The CDR3 is CASSSGTREAFF. In nucleotides, the CDR3 is TGTGCCAGCAGCTCCGGGACACGCGAAGCTTTCTTT.

J is TRBJ1-2 and V is TRBV15; D remains unclear. This CDR3 has 11 residues. Germline assignment: CDR1 LNHNV and CDR2 YYDKDF (reference sequence). The V end lost 5 bases, the J end lost 8 bases, and 9 bases lay between the germline ends. CDR3 nucleotide sequence: TGTGCCACCAGCTCATCACAAGGCTACACCTTC. Translating it yields CATSSSQGYTF.